This TCR beta chain was found in a study of T cell changes during pregnancy in multiple sclerosis (dated by TCRdb to about 2019). Background for the entire study: In women with multiple sclerosis, the researchers looked at how the T cell repertoire shifted as pregnancy progressed.

Library creation used the immunoSEQ multiplex PCR assay. The clones in this table, taken by TCRdb from immuneACCESS, are in-frame only. Not every clone is retained; where verified, under half of the shortfall comes from an unresolved V gene, and the cause of the rest is unknown. The table for this sample lists 43,000 or so clones; roughly 93% of them were counted only once. Jointly, the top ten make up approximately 1.4% of the sample. The CDR3 runs 15 residues from the cysteine to the phenylalanine. This entry keeps only the CDR3 DNA: 45 bases, framed from base 1. The germline V and J ends show losses of 8 bases and 1 base respectively, and no gene match explains 8 bases of the junction. In the germline V gene (reference sequence), CDR1 corresponds to LNHDA and CDR2 to SQIVND. Remarks on this clone: The antigen this receptor binds is unknown. No base quality information exists; no much larger clone differs at one position.

Sequenced: PBMCs (not recorded whether the cells were cultured). The origin of this receptor is a female donor with multiple sclerosis, enrolled in a pregnancy study. Rearrangement joined TRBV19 to TRBJ1-5, and TRBD1 matches 7 of the central bases. This receptor has the CDR3 CASARGPGSNQPQHF. The base sequence is TGTGCCAGTGCTAGGGGGCCCGGAAGCAATCAGCCCCAGCATTTT.